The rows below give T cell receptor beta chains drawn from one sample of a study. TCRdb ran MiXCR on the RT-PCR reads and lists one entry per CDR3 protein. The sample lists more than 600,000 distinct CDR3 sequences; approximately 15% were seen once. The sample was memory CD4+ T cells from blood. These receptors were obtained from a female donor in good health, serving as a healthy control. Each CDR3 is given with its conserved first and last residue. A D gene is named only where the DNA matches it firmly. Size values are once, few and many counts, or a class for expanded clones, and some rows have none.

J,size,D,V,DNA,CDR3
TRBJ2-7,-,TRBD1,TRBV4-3,TGCGCCAGCAGCCTAATCAGGGGGCAGACCTACGAGCAGTACTTC,CASSLIRGQTYEQYF
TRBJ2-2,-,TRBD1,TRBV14,TGTGCCAGCAGCCGTCCCGGGACAGGGGGGGAGCTGTTTTTT,CASSRPGTGGELFF
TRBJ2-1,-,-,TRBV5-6,TGTGCCAGCAGCTTAGGCAGGGGACCCTACAATGAGCAGTTCTTC,CASSLGRGPYNEQFF
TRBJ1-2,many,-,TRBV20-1,TGCAGTGCTAGAGGGGGAGGCCACCTACCCACGCGGGGCTACACCTTC,CSARGGGHLPTRGYTF
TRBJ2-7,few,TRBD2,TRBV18,TGTGCCAGCTCACGGACTAGCGGGAGGGAGTACGAGCAGTACTTC,CASSRTSGREYEQYF
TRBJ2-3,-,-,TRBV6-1,TGTGCCAGCAGTGCGACTAGGAGCACAGATACGCAGTATTTT,CASSATRSTDTQYF
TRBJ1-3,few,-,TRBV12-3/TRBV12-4,TGTGCCAGCAGTTTTGAAAGCCAAAGCTCTGGAAACACCATATATTTT,CASSFESQSSGNTIYF
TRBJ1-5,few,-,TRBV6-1,TGTGCCAGCAGTGACGATGGACGGTATAGCAATCAGCCCCAGCATTTT,CASSDDGRYSNQPQHF
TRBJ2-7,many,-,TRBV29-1,TGCAGCGTAAAGCTCAGTCTATACGAGCAGTACTTC,CSVKLSLYEQYF
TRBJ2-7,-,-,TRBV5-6,TGTGCCAGCAGCTTAAACGGACCGAGCCTACGAGAGCAGTACTTC,CASSLNGPSLREQYF
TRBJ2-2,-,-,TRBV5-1,TGCGCCAGCAGCTTGACCGACGCGAACACCGGGGAGCTGTTTTTT,CASSLTDANTGELFF
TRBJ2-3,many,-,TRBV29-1,TGCAGCGTTGAGCGGGACACAGATACGCAGTATTTT,CSVERDTDTQYF
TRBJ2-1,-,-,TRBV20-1,TGCAGTGCTAGAGGCCAGCACAATGAGCAGTTCTTC,CSARGQHNEQFF
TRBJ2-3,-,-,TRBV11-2,TGTGCCAGCAGCTTACAGGATTACTCTGATACGCAGTATTTT,CASSLQDYSDTQYF
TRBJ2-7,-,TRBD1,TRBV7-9,TGTGCCAGCAGTCGGATACAGGGGGCTTCCTACGAGCAGTACTTC,CASSRIQGASYEQYF
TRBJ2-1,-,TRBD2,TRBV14,TGTGCCAGCATCCCATCTGGGGGAGGGCACAATGAGCAGTTCTTC,CASIPSGGGHNEQFF
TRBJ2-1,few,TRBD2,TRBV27,TGTGCCAGCAGTTTGCGATCCCCGGGACTAGCGGGCAATGAGCAGTTCTTC,CASSLRSPGLAGNEQFF
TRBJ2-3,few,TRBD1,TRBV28,TGTGCCAGCAAGAAATCAGGGGGTTTAGATACGCAGTATTTT,CASKKSGGLDTQYF
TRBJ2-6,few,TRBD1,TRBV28,TGTGCCAGCAGTTCAGGACAGGGGGTCATTCCTGGGGCCAACGTCCTGACTTTC,CASSSGQGVIPGANVLTF
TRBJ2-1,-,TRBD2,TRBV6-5,TGTGCCAGCAGGACTAGCGGGATTAATGAGCAGTTCTTC,CASRTSGINEQFF
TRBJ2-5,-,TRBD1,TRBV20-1,TGCAGTGCTTGGGGACAGGGGGCTCGGGAGACCCAGTACTTC,CSAWGQGARETQYF
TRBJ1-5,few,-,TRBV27,TGTGCCAGCAGTTTAAGCGGGGGGCGAACACAGCCCCAGCATTTT,CASSLSGGRTQPQHF